What follows are 7 T cell receptor beta chains derived from one specimen sequenced in a study of blood T cell repertoires in COVID-19. Here immunoSEQ multiplex PCR was the method, and the copy in TCRdb shows in-frame clones only, minus some. The sample yields 150,000 to 200,000 clones, about 83% seen once. Sample: PBMCs or T cells enriched from blood (not recorded which). These receptors originate from a woman aged 30 to 39 who had recovered from COVID-19.

The chain recombines TRBV2 with TRBJ2-7; 12 nucleotides align to TRBD2. Germline V gene lookup returns CDR1 SNHLY and CDR2 FYNNEI. Unmatched junction bases numbered 15, after V lost 2 bases and J lost 4 bases. The CDR3 length is 19 residues. CDR3 sequence: CASSEPRERLAGEIYEQYF. In nucleotides, the CDR3 is TGTGCCAGCAGTGAACCCCGAGAACGACTAGCGGGAGAAATTTACGAGCAGTACTTC.

The DNA of the CDR3 is TGTGCCAGCAGTAACAGGGTGACGAGGCCGTTCTTC. It yields the protein CASSNRVTRPFF. The chain has TRBV6-5 and TRBJ2-1; perhaps TRBD1 as D (6 bases). The length of the CDR3 is 12 residues. Trimming pared 5 bases from V and 15 bases from J, leaving 17 bases between. Germline-derived CDR1 and CDR2 are MNHEY and SVGAGI.

The CDR3 reads CASSRTATNTEAFF. DNA of the CDR3: TGCGCCAGCAGCCGGACAGCCACCAACACTGAAGCTTTCTTT. The chain carries TRBV5-1 and TRBJ1-1, with D possibly TRBD1 on 6 matching bases. V dropped 4 bases and J dropped 2 bases, with 12 bases sitting between them. The CDR3 length is 14 residues. Germline values: CDR1 SGHRS, CDR2 YFSETQ.

The V and J genes are TRBV7-9 and TRBJ2-7, with D perhaps TRBD2 (7 bases). Germline V lookup: CDR1 SEHNR, CDR2 FQNEAQ (reference sequence). CDR3 length: 12 amino acids. V was cut by 5 bases and J by 7 bases, with 12 bases left in between. The CDR3 loop is CASSPEGGEQYF. The CDR3 nucleotides read TGTGCCAGCAGCCCGGAGGGGGGGGAGCAGTACTTC.

The chain combines TRBV19 with TRBJ2-7; 7 bases match TRBD1. The germline V gene has CDR1 LNHDA and CDR2 SQIVND (reference sequence). Losses at the gene ends were 4 bases for V and 3 bases for J; bases not matched to a gene: 9. This CDR3 region has 15 residues. CDR3 amino acids: CASSSDSGQNYEQYF. DNA of the CDR3: TGTGCCAGTAGTAGCGACTCGGGACAGAACTACGAGCAGTACTTC.

The CDR3, as DNA: TGTGCCAGCAGGAGGACAGGGCTTAGGAATTCACCCCTCCACTTT. Translated, it gives CASRRTGLRNSPLHF. This rearrangement joins TRBV21-1 to TRBJ1-6; the DNA was not used to check the table's D call, TRBD1. TRBV21-1 represents a pseudogene. CDR3 length: 15 amino acids.

This sequence joins TRBV25-1 and TRBJ1-5; D call uncertain. Trimming shortened V by 1 base and J by 4 bases, and 11 bases separated the two germline ends. The CDR3 is 15 amino acids. CDR1 and CDR2 (germline): MGHDK, SYGVNS. CDR3 coding DNA: TGTGCCAGCAGTGAATTTGGGGAGGAAAATCAGCCCCAGCATTTT. Translating gives CASSEFGEENQPQHF. Filled out from reference TRBV25-1 and TRBJ1-5, the complete variable domain reads EADIYQTPRYLVIGTGKKITLECSQTMGHDKMYWYQQDPGMELHLIHYSYGVNSTEKGDLSSESTVSRIRTEHFPLTLESARPSHTSQYLCASSEFGEENQPQHFGDGTRLSIL.